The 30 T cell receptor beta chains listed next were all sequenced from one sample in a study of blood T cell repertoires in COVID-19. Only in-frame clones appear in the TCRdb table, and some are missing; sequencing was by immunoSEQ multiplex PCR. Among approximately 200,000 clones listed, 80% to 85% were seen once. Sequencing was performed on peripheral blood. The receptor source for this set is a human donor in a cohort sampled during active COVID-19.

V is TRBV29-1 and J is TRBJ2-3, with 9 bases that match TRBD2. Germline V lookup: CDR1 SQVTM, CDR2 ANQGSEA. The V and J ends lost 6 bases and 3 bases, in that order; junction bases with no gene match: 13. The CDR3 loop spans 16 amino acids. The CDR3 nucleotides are TGCAGCGTCGGCCAGGGAGCGGGGGGATTAACAGATACGCAGTATTTT. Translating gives CSVGQGAGGLTDTQYF.

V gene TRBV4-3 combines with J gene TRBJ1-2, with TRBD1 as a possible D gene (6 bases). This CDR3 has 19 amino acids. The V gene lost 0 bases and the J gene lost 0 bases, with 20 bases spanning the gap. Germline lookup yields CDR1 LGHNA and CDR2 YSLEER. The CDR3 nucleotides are TGCGCCAGCAGCCAAGATCGGGTTGGACAGTATAACCCTAACTATGGCTACACCTTC. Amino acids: CASSQDRVGQYNPNYGYTF.

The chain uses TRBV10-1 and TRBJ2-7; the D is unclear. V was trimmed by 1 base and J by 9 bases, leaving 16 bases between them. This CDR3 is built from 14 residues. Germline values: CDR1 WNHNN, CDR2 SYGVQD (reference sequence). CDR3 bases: TGCGCCAGCAGTGAGTATCGACGTCAAAGGAGGCAGTACTTC. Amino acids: CASSEYRRQRRQYF.

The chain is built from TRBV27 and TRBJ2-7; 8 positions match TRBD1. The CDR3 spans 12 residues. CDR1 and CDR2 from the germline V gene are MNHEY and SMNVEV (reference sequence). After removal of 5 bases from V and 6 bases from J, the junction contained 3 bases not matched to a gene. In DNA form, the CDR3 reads TGTGCCAGCAGTGACAGGGGTGGCGAGCAGTACTTC. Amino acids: CASSDRGGEQYF.

CDR3 residues: CASSLRRGQSGYTF. The CDR3, as DNA: TGTGCCAGCAGTTTAAGAAGGGGGCAGAGCGGCTACACCTTC. This chain connects TRBV27 to TRBJ1-2, with 7 positions matching TRBD1. CDR1 is MNHEY, CDR2 SMNVEV, per germline (reference sequence). Germline trimming cut 2 bases from V and 8 bases from J; bases unmatched to any gene: 8. The CDR3 is made up of 14 amino acids.

The chain's CDR3 is CASSGTGGGVETQYF. The CDR3 nucleotides are TGTGCCAGCAGTGGGACAGGGGGAGGAGTAGAGACCCAGTACTTC. V gene TRBV28 combines with J gene TRBJ2-5, with 11 bases that match TRBD1. After removal of 5 bases from V and 4 bases from J, the junction contained 6 bases not matched to a gene. The CDR3 is 15 amino acids. Germline V gives CDR1 MDHEN, CDR2 SYDVKM.

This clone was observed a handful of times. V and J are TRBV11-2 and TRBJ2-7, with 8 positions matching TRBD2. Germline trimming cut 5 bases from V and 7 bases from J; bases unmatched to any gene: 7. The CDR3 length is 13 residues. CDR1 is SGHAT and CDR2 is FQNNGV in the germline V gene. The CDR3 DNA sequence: TGTGCCAGCAGCCCGGACCAGCGGGGGGAGCAGTACTTC. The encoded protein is CASSPDQRGEQYF.

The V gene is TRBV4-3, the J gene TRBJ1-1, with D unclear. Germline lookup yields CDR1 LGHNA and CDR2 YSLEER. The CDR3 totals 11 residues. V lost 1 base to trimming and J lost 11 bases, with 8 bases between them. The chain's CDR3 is CASSQGTVAFF. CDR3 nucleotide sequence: TGCGCCAGCAGCCAAGGGACTGTGGCTTTCTTT.

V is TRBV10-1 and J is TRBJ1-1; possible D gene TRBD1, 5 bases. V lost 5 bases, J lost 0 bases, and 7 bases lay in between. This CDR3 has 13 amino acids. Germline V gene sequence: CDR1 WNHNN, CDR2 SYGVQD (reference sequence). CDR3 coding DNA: TGCGCCAGCAGTCAGGGTTTGAACACTGAAGCTTTCTTT. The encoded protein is CASSQGLNTEAFF.

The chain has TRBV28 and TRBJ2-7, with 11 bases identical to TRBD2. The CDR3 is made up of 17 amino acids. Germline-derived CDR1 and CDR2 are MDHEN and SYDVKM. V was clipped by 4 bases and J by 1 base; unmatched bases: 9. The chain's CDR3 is CASSSLSASGRSYEQYF. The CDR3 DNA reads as TGTGCCAGCAGTTCTCTATCGGCTAGCGGGAGGTCCTACGAGCAGTACTTC. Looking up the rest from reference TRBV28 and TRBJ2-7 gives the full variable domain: DVKVTQSSRYLVKRTGEKVFLECVQDMDHENMFWYRQDPGLGLRLIYFSYDVKMKEKGDIPEGYSVSREKKERFSLILESASTNQTSMYLCASSSLSASGRSYEQYFGPGTRLTVT.

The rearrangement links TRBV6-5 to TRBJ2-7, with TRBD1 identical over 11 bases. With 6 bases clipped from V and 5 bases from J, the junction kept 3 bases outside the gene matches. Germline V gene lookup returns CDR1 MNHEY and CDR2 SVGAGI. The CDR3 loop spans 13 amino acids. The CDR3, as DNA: TGTGCCAGCAGCCCGGGACAGGGGGACGAGCAGTACTTC. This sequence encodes CASSPGQGDEQYF.

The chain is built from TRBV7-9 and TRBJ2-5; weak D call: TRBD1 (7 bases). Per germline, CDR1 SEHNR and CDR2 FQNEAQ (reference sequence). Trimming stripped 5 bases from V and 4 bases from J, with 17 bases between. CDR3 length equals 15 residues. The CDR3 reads CASSLETGRRETQYF. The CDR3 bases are TGTGCCAGCAGCCTCGAGACAGGGAGGCGAGAGACCCAGTACTTC.

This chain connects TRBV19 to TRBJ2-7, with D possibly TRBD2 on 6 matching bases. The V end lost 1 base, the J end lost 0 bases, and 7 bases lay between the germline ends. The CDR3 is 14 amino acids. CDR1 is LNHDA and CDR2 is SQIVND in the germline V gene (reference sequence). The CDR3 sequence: CASSIVGSSYEQYF. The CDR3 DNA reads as TGTGCCAGTAGTATAGTCGGGAGCTCCTACGAGCAGTACTTC.

CDR3: CASSMAAWSYEQYF. CDR3 in DNA: TGTGCCAGTAGTATGGCGGCCTGGTCCTACGAGCAGTACTTC. The genes are TRBV19 and TRBJ2-7; D uncertain. Trimming shortened V by 3 bases and J by 1 base, and 10 bases separated the two germline ends. Germline values: CDR1 LNHDA, CDR2 SQIVND (reference sequence). The CDR3 covers 14 residues.

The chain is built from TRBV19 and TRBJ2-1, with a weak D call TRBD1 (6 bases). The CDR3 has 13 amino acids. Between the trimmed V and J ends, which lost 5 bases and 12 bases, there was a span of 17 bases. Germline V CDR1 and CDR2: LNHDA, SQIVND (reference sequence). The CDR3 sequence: CASSAPNRAGQFF. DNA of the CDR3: TGTGCCAGTAGTGCCCCAAACAGGGCAGGGCAGTTCTTC.

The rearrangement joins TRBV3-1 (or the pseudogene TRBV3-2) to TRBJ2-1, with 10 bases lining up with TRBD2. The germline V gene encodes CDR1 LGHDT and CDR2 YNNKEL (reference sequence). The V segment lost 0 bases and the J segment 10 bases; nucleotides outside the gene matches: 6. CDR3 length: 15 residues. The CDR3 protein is CASSQELAGLGEQFF. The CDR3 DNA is TGTGCCAGCAGCCAAGAACTAGCGGGACTCGGGGAGCAGTTCTTC.

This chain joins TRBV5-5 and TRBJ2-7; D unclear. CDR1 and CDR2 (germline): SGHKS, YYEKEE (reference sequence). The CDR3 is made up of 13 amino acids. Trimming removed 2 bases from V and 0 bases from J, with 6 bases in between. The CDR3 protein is CASSFKSSYEQYF. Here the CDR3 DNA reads TGTGCCAGCAGCTTCAAATCCTCCTACGAGCAGTACTTC.

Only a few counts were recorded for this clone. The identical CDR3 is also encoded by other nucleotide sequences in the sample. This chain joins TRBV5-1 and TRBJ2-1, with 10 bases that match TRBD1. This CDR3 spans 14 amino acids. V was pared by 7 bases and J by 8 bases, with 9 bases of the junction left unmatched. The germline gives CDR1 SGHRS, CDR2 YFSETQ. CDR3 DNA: TGCGCCAGCTCTCGGGACAGGGGTTGGGATGAGCAGTTCTTC. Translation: CASSRDRGWDEQFF.

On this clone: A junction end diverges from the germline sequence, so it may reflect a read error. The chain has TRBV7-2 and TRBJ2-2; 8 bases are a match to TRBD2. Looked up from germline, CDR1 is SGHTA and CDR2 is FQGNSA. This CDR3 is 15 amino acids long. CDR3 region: CASSLAGLNTGELFF. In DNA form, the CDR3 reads TGTGCCAGCAGCCTAGCGGGCTTGAACACCGGGGAGCTGTTTTTT.

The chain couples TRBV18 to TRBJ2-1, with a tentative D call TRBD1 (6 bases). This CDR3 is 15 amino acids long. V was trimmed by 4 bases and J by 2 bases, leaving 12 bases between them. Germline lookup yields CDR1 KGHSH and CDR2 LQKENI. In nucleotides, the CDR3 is TGTGCCAGCTCACGGGGGCAGGGCCCCTACAATGAGCAGTTCTTC. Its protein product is CASSRGQGPYNEQFF.

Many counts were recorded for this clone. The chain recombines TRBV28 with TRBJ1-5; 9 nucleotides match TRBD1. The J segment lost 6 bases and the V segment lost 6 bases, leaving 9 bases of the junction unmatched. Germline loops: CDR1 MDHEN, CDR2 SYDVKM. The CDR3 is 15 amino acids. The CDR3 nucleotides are TGTGCCAGCAGCGCCGGGACAGGGACGGTTCAGCCCCAGCATTTT. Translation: CASSAGTGTVQPQHF.

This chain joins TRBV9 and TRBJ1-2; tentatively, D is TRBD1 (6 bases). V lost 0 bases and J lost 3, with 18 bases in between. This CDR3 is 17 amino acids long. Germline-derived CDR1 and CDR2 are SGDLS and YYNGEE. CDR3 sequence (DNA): TGTGCCAGCAGCGTAGTAGGGGAGAGCGGGGGCTACTATGGCTACACCTTC. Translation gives CASSVVGESGGYYGYTF. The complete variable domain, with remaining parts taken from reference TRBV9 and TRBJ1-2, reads DSGVTQTPKHLITATGQRVTLRCSPRSGDLSVYWYQQSLDQGLQFLIQYYNGEERAKGNILERFSAQQFPDLHSELNLSSLELGDSALYFCASSVVGESGGYYGYTFGSGTRLTVV.

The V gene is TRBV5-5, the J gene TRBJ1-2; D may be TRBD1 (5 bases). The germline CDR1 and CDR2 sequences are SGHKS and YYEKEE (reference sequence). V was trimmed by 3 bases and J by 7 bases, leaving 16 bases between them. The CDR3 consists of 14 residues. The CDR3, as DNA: TGTGCCAGCAGCTCCCCCGGGGGAGAGGGTGGCTACACCTTC. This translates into CASSSPGGEGGYTF.

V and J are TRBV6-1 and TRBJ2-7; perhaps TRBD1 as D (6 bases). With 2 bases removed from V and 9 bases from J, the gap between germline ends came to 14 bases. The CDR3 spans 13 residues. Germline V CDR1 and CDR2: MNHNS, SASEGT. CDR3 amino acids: CASSETTGWRQYF. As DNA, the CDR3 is TGTGCCAGCAGTGAAACAACAGGGTGGAGGCAGTACTTC.

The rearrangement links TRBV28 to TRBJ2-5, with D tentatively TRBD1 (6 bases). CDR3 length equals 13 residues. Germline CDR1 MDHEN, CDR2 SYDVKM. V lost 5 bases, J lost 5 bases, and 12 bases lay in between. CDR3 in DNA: TGTGCCAGCAGTCACAGGGTTTTGGAGACCCAGTACTTC. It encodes CASSHRVLETQYF.

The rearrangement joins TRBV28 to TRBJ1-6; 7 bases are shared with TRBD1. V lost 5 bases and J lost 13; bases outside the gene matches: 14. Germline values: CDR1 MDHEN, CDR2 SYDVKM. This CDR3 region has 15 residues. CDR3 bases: TGTGCCAGCAGTCCGGTCGACAGGGAACCTTCGCCCCTCCACTTT. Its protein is CASSPVDREPSPLHF.

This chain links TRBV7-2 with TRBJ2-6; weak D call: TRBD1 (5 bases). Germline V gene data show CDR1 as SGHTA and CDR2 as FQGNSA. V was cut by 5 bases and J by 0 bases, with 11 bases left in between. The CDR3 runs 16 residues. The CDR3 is CASSPRQPSGANVLTF. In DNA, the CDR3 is TGTGCCAGCAGCCCAAGACAGCCCTCTGGGGCCAACGTCCTGACTTTC.

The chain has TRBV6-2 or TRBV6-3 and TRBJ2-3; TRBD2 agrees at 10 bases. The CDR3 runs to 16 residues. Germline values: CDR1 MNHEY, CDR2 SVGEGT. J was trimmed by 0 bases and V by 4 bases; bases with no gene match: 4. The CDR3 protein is CASSSGLAASTDTQYF. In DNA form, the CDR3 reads TGTGCCAGCAGTTCCGGACTAGCGGCTAGCACAGATACGCAGTATTTT.

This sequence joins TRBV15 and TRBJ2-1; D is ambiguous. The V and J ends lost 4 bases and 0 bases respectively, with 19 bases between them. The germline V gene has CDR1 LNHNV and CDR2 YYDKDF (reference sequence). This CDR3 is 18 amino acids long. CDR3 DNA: TGTGCCACCAGCAATCACTCGAACCCTAGGAGCTCCTACAATGAGCAGTTCTTC. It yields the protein CATSNHSNPRSSYNEQFF.

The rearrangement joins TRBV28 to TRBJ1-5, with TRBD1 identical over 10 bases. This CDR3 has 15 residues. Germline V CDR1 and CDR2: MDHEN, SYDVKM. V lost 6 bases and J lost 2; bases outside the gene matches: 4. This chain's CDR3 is CASRPGTGGNQPQHF. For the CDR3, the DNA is TGTGCCAGCAGGCCCGGGACAGGGGGCAATCAGCCCCAGCATTTT. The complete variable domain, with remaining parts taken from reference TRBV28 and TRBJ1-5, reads DVKVTQSSRYLVKRTGEKVFLECVQDMDHENMFWYRQDPGLGLRLIYFSYDVKMKEKGDIPEGYSVSREKKERFSLILESASTNQTSMYLCASRPGTGGNQPQHFGDGTRLSIL.